This T cell receptor (beta chain) comes out of a study of CD8 T cells in ankylosing spondylitis. This CDR3 has 14 residues. The V and J ends lost 4 bases and 8 bases, in that order; junction bases with no gene match: 6. Germline V gene lookup returns CDR1 SGHRS and CDR2 YFSETQ. Researchers built TCR beta libraries using quantitative 5'-RACE with molecular barcodes. TCRdb re-called the 5' RACE reads through MiXCR, storing one row per CDR3 protein. The table includes approximately 250,000 distinct CDR3 sequences, roughly 32% detected once. The chain carries TRBV5-1 and TRBJ1-4; TRBD1 agrees at 9 bases. The TCR sequence derives from a male donor with ankylosing spondylitis or in good health (not recorded which). Material for sequencing was blood, either unsorted or a sorted T cell fraction (not recorded which). CDR3 sequence reads: CASSEGQGREKLFF. DNA for the CDR3: TGCGCCAGCAGCGAGGGACAGGGTCGCGAAAAACTGTTTTTT.